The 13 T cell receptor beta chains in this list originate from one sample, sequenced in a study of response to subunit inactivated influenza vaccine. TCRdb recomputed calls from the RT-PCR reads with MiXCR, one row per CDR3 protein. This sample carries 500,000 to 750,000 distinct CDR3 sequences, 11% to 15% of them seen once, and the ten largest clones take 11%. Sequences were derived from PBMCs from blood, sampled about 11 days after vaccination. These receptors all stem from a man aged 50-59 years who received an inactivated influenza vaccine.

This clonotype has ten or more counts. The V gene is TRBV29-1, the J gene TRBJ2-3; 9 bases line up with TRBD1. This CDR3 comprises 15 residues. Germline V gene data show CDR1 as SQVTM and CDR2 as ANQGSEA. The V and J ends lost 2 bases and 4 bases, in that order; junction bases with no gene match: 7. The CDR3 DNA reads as TGCAGCGTTGAAATCGGACAGGGGAGTCCAGATACGCAGTATTTT. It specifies CSVEIGQGSPDTQYF.

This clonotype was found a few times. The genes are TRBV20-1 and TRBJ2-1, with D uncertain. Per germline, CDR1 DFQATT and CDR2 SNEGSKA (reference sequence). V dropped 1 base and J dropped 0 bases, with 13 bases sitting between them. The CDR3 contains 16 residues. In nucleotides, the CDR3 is TGCAGTGCTAGAGGTTCGGACGCGAGCTCCTACAATGAGCAGTTCTTC. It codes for CSARGSDASSYNEQFF.

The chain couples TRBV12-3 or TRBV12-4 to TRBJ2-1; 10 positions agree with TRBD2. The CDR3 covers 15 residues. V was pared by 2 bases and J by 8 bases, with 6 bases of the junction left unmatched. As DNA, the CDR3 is TGTGCCAGCAGTTTACTCAGCGGGAGGGCGCATGAGCAGTTCTTC. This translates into CASSLLSGRAHEQFF.

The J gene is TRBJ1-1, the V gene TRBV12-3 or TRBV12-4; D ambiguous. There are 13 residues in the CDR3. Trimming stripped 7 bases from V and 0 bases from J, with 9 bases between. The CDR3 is CASKTFMNTEAFF. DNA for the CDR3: TGTGCCAGCAAAACCTTCATGAACACTGAAGCTTTCTTT.

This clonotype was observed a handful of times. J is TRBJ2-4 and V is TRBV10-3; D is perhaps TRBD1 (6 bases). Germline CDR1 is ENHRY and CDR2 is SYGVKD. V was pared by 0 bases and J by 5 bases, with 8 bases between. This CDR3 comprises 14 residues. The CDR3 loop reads CAISESWTENIQYF. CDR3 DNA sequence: TGTGCCATCAGTGAGTCGTGGACAGAAAACATTCAGTACTTC.

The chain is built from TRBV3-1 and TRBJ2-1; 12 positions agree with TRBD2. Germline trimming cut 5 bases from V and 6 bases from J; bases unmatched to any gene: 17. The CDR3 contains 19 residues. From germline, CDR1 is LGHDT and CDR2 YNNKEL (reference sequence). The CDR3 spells CASSTTQGTSSGRGNEQFF. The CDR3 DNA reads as TGTGCCAGCAGCACAACCCAGGGAACCTCTAGCGGGAGGGGCAATGAGCAGTTCTTC.

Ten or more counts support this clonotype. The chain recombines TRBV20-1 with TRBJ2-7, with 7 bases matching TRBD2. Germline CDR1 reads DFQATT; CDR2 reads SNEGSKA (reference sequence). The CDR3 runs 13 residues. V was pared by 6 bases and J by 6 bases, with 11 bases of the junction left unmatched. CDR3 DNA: TGCAGTGCGTCGGGACTTTCGGGGGGCGAGCAGTACTTC. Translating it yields CSASGLSGGEQYF.

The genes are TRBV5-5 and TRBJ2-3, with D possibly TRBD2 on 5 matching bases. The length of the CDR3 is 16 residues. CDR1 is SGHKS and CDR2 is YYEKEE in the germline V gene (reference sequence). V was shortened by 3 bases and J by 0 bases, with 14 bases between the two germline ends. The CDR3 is CASSWQGGYSTDTQYF. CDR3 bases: TGTGCCAGCAGCTGGCAAGGAGGCTATAGCACAGATACGCAGTATTTT.

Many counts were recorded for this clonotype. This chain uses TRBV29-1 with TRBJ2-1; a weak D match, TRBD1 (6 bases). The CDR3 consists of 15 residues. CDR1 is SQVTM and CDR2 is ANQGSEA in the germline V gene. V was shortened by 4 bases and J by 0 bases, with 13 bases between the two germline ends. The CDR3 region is CSVGHRASSYNEQFF. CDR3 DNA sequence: TGCAGCGTTGGCCACAGGGCAAGCTCCTACAATGAGCAGTTCTTC.

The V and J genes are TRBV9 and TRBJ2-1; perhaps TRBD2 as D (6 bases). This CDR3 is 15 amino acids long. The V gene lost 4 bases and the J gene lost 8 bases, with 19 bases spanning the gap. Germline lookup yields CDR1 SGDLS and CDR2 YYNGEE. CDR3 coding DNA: TGTGCCAGCAGCCCGAAGTCGGGAGATATCGATGAGCAGTTCTTC. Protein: CASSPKSGDIDEQFF.

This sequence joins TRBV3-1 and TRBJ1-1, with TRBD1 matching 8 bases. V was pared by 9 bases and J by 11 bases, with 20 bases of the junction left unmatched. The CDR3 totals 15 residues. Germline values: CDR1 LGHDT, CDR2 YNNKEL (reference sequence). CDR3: CASRPQGAGLSPAFF. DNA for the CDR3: TGTGCCAGTAGACCCCAGGGGGCTGGTTTGTCGCCGGCTTTCTTT.

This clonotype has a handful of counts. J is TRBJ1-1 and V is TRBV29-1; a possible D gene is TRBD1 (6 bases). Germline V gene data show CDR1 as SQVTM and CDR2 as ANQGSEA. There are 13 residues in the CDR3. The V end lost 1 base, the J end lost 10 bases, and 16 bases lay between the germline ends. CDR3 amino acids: CSVEAGVGGVAFF. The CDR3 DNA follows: TGCAGCGTTGAAGCGGGAGTGGGGGGCGTAGCTTTCTTT. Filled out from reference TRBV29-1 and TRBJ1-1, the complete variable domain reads SAVISQKPSRDICQRGTSLTIQCQVDSQVTMMFWYRQQPGQSLTLIATANQGSEATYESGFVIDKFPISRPNLTFSTLTVSNMSPEDSSIYLCSVEAGVGGVAFFGQGTRLTVV.

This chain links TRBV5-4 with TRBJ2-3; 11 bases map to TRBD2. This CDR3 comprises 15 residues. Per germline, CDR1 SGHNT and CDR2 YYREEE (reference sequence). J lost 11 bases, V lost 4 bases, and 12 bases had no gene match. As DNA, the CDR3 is TGTGCCAGCAGCCTTAGCGGGAGGGCCGGGTTAGAGCAGTATTTT. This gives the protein CASSLSGRAGLEQYF.